These 24 T cell receptor beta chains share one sample of origin, sequenced in a study of T cells after yellow fever vaccination. TCRdb processed the 5' RACE reads anew with MiXCR; each CDR3 protein has one entry. The sample has 130,000 or so distinct CDR3 sequences, 12% to 15% seen once; the top ten hold around 40%. The sequencing here drew on CD8+ T cells sorted from PBMCs, taken 5 days after the yellow fever booster vaccination. The receptors stem from a man aged 18 to 29 who received the YFV17D yellow fever vaccine.

The chain couples TRBV4-1 to TRBJ2-5, with D perhaps being TRBD1 or TRBD2 (5 bases each). The CDR3 has 14 amino acids. Per germline, CDR1 MGHRA and CDR2 YSYEKL. V was shortened by 1 base and J by 6 bases, with 12 bases between the two germline ends. CDR3 in DNA: TGCGCCAGCAGCCAAGTGGGGGTGGGGCAGACCCAGTACTTC. It translates to CASSQVGVGQTQYF.

The chain is built from TRBV2 and TRBJ2-1, with TRBD1 matching over 8 bases. The germline V gene has CDR1 SNHLY and CDR2 FYNNEI. V was pared by 10 bases and J by 4 bases, with 12 bases of the junction left unmatched. The length of the CDR3 is 15 residues. The CDR3 protein is CATLPGQAPYNEQFF. CDR3 in DNA: TGTGCCACCCTACCGGGACAGGCCCCATACAATGAGCAGTTCTTC.

To note about this clonotype: Mismatch with germline at one junction end may stem from a read error. The CDR3: CASSFGGLTVAFF. The DNA of the CDR3 is TGTGCCAGCAGTTTCGGGGGGTTGACTGTAGCTTTCTTT. This chain connects TRBV27 to TRBJ1-1, with D maybe TRBD1 (5 bases). CDR3 size: 13 residues. Looked up from germline, CDR1 is MNHEY and CDR2 is SMNVEV (reference sequence).

This clonotype has a count of ten or more. The chain recombines TRBV5-5 with TRBJ2-3; maybe TRBD1 (6 bases). Trimming pared 4 bases from V and 2 bases from J, leaving 14 bases between. From germline, CDR1 is SGHKS and CDR2 YYEKEE (reference sequence). This CDR3 spans 15 amino acids. In nucleotides, the CDR3 is TGTGCCAGCAGCAACGACCAGGGGATCACAGATACGCAGTATTTT. It yields the protein CASSNDQGITDTQYF.

This clonotype came up a few times. The chain employs TRBV7-2 and TRBJ2-1; 15 bases are shared with TRBD2. This CDR3 spans 18 amino acids. Germline V CDR1 and CDR2: SGHTA, FQGNSA. With V trimmed by 4 bases and J by 8 bases, 12 bases remained unmatched. Here the CDR3 DNA reads TGTGCCAGCAGCTCCCACCCCAGGACTAGCGGGGGGGCCCATGAGCAGTTCTTC. This encodes CASSSHPRTSGGAHEQFF.

This rearrangement joins TRBV4-1 to TRBJ1-1; D gene ambiguous. The germline V and J ends were trimmed by 2 bases and 4 bases, with 11 bases remaining between them. Germline loops: CDR1 MGHRA, CDR2 YSYEKL. CDR3 length: 14 amino acids. The CDR3 region is CASSQHRTGTEAFF. CDR3 DNA sequence: TGCGCCAGCAGCCAACATCGAACGGGCACTGAAGCTTTCTTT.

The genes are TRBV4-2 and TRBJ2-3, with D uncertain. V lost 5 bases to trimming and J lost 2 bases, with 14 bases between them. The CDR3 sequence is 15 residues long. Germline V gene sequence: CDR1 LGHNA, CDR2 YNFKEQ. The CDR3 DNA is TGTGCCAGCAGCTTAAGGGAACAAATCACAGATACGCAGTATTTT. Protein product: CASSLREQITDTQYF.

This clonotype was observed a few times. The CDR3 loop is CASSPGQVLYGYTF. DNA for the CDR3: TGTGCCAGCAGTCCGGGACAGGTTCTCTATGGCTACACCTTC. The chain combines TRBV12-3 or TRBV12-4 with TRBJ1-2, with 8 bases matching TRBD1. This CDR3 spans 14 amino acids. V shed 5 bases and J 4 bases; nucleotides not matched to a gene: 6.

This clonotype was recorded a few times. The rearrangement links TRBV7-9 to TRBJ2-7; 11 nucleotides align to TRBD1. Germline V lookup: CDR1 SEHNR, CDR2 FQNEAQ (reference sequence). This CDR3 is 16 amino acids long. The trim removed 5 bases at V and 2 bases at J, leaving 8 bases unmatched. The CDR3 DNA reads as TGTGCCAGCAGCCCCAAGCCGGGACAGGGGGCCTACGAGCAGTACTTC. Translated: CASSPKPGQGAYEQYF.

The chain uses TRBV6-5 and TRBJ2-2; D possibly matches TRBD1 or TRBD2 (6 bases each). The CDR3 covers 17 residues. CDR1 MNHEY and CDR2 SVGAGI come from the germline V gene. Trimming shortened V by 2 bases and J by 4 bases, and 17 bases separated the two germline ends. The CDR3 DNA follows: TGTGCCAGCAGTTACCAGACTACGGGGGCCTCCACCGGGGAGCTGTTTTTT. Its translation: CASSYQTTGASTGELFF.

The chain carries TRBV6-2 or TRBV6-3 and TRBJ1-5; 7 nucleotides line up with TRBD1. Losses at the gene ends were 5 bases for V and 10 bases for J; bases not matched to a gene: 11. The V gene's germline CDR1 is MNHEY and CDR2 SVGEGT. This CDR3 has 14 amino acids. The CDR3 nucleotides are TGTGCCAGCAGTCCCCCGGGACAGCGCTCACCCCAGCATTTT. This gives the protein CASSPPGQRSPQHF.

This chain joins TRBV27 and TRBJ1-2; TRBD1 is a possible D gene (5 bases). The V end lost 6 bases, the J end lost 6 bases, and 20 bases lay between the germline ends. CDR3 size: 15 residues. The germline V gene encodes CDR1 MNHEY and CDR2 SMNVEV (reference sequence). The CDR3 bases are TGTGCCAGCAGCCAGGGACTGACACCTTATGATGGCTACACCTTC. Translating it yields CASSQGLTPYDGYTF.

This clonotype has only a few counts. The chain joins TRBV7-2 to TRBJ2-3; 11 nucleotides match TRBD2. The ends lost 1 base at V and 3 bases at J; junction bases unmatched: 6. Germline values: CDR1 SGHTA, CDR2 FQGNSA. The CDR3 is 17 residues long. The CDR3 sequence: CASSLELAGARTDTQYF. Here the CDR3 DNA reads TGTGCCAGCAGCTTAGAACTAGCGGGGGCTCGGACAGATACGCAGTATTTT.

This clonotype has more than one count but fewer than ten. J is TRBJ2-2 and V is TRBV7-9, with D possibly matching TRBD1 (5 bases). Germline values: CDR1 SEHNR, CDR2 FQNEAQ (reference sequence). The CDR3 is made up of 14 amino acids. V lost 4 bases, J lost 6 bases, and 12 bases lay in between. CDR3 loop: CASSSGWTPGELFF. For the CDR3, the DNA is TGTGCCAGCAGCTCCGGCTGGACACCCGGGGAGCTGTTTTTT.

The chain is built from TRBV6-5 and TRBJ2-7; 12 positions agree with TRBD2. In germline, CDR1 is MNHEY, CDR2 SVGAGI. V lost 0 bases and J lost 7; bases outside the gene matches: 7. The CDR3 loop spans 16 amino acids. CDR3: CASSYSPLAGGGEQYF. CDR3 sequence (DNA): TGTGCCAGCAGTTACTCACCACTAGCGGGGGGTGGGGAGCAGTACTTC.

J is TRBJ1-2 and V is TRBV27, with D possibly being TRBD1 (5 bases). Germline CDR1 is MNHEY and CDR2 is SMNVEV (reference sequence). V gave up 5 bases and J gave up 7 bases, with 14 bases separating them. The CDR3 loop spans 13 amino acids. The CDR3 DNA reads TGTGCCAGCAGTCCCCTATTGGGGGTTGGCTACACCTTC. This codes for CASSPLLGVGYTF.

Only a few counts were recorded for this clonotype. The genes are TRBV29-1 and TRBJ1-1, with D hard to call. There are 17 residues in the CDR3. The V gene's germline CDR1 is SQVTM and CDR2 ANQGSEA. V gave up 2 bases and J gave up 3 bases, with 22 bases separating them. CDR3 sequence (DNA): TGCAGCGTTGAATTGCTGGAGGGCGGTCGCTTGTACACTGAAGCTTTCTTT. Translated, it gives CSVELLEGGRLYTEAFF.

This clonotype occurred a few times. The genes are TRBV20-1 and TRBJ2-7; 8 bases are a match to TRBD2. There are 13 residues in the CDR3. Losses at the gene ends were 6 bases for V and 2 bases for J; bases not matched to a gene: 6. CDR1 and CDR2 (germline): DFQATT, SNEGSKA (reference sequence). For the CDR3, the DNA is TGCAGTGCCAAGCGGGGGACAACCTACGAGCAGTACTTC. This gives the protein CSAKRGTTYEQYF.

V is TRBV4-3 and J is TRBJ1-1; 7 bases agree with TRBD1. The J segment lost 5 bases and the V segment lost 6 bases, leaving 9 bases of the junction unmatched. The CDR3 is made up of 14 amino acids. Germline values: CDR1 LGHNA, CDR2 YSLEER. In DNA form, the CDR3 reads TGCGCCAGCAGGTCAACTACAGGGGCTACTGAAGCTTTCTTT. Its translation: CASRSTTGATEAFF.

J is TRBJ2-7 and V is TRBV7-9; perhaps TRBD2 as D (5 bases). CDR1 is SEHNR, CDR2 FQNEAQ, per germline (reference sequence). The V end was cut by 7 bases, the J end by 5 bases, with 15 bases between. This CDR3 region has 13 residues. The CDR3: CASTPPGSDEQYF. The DNA for the CDR3 is TGTGCCAGCACCCCCCCGGGGTCGGACGAGCAGTACTTC.

This clonotype turned up a few times. The rearrangement uses TRBV5-1 and TRBJ1-4; D is unclear. The length of the CDR3 is 14 residues. The germline V gene encodes CDR1 SGHRS and CDR2 YFSETQ. V lost 4 bases and J 8 bases, leaving 15 bases between the germline ends. The CDR3 reads CASSAGLNREKLFF. CDR3 nucleotide sequence: TGCGCCAGCAGCGCGGGTCTCAACCGGGAAAAACTGTTTTTT.

The CDR3 nucleotides read TGCAGTGCTCCAGCCTTGTTCTGGGGGCGGGAAAAACTGTTTTTT. Amino acids: CSAPALFWGREKLFF. V gene TRBV20-1 combines with J gene TRBJ1-4, with D perhaps TRBD1 (6 bases). Trimming removed 5 bases at V and 8 bases at J, with 21 bases between. Germline V gene lookup returns CDR1 DFQATT and CDR2 SNEGSKA (reference sequence). This CDR3 has 15 amino acids.

This sequence joins TRBV4-1 and TRBJ2-7; D is unclear. The CDR3 loop spans 16 amino acids. With 1 base removed from V and 6 bases from J, the gap between germline ends came to 19 bases. CDR1 is MGHRA, CDR2 YSYEKL, per germline. CDR3 protein: CASSQVELAPDGEQYF. DNA of the CDR3: TGCGCCAGCAGCCAAGTGGAATTAGCTCCCGACGGCGAGCAGTACTTC.

The chain has TRBV6-6 and TRBJ2-2; D may be TRBD2 (6 bases). The CDR3 contains 17 residues. Germline CDR1 reads MNHNY; CDR2 reads SVGAGI (reference sequence). V lost 0 bases to trimming and J lost 1 base, with 12 bases between them. DNA of the CDR3: TGTGCCAGCAGTTACTCGGCGGGGACGAAGAACACCGGGGAGCTGTTTTTT. The encoded protein is CASSYSAGTKNTGELFF.